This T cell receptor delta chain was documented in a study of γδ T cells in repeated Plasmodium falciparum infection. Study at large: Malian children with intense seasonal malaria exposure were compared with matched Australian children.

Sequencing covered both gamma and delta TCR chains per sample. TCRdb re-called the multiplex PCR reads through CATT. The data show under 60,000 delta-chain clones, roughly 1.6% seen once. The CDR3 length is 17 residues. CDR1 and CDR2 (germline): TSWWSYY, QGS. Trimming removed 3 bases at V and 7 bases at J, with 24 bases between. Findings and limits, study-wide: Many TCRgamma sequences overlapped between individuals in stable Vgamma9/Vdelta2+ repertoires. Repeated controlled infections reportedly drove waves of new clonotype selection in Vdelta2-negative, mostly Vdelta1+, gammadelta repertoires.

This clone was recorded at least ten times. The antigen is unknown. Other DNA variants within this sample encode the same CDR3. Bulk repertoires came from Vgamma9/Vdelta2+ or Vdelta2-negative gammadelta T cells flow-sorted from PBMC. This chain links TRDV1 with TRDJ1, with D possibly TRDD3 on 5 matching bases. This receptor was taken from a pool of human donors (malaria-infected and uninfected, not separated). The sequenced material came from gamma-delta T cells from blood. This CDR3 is CALGDLPGGPGTAKLIF. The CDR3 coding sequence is TGTGCTCTTGGGGACCTCCCAGGGGGCCCCGGCACGGCTAAACTCATCTTT.